This T cell receptor (beta chain) originates from a study of blood T cells in healthy people across ages. The study, taken as a whole, reports: Getting older went along with TCR beta diversity per million T cells dropping roughly linearly.

The CDR3 runs 12 residues. The germline CDR1 and CDR2 sequences are MDHEN and SYDVKM. V dropped 5 bases and J dropped 11 bases, with 15 bases sitting between them. This clonotype showed up many times. Its matching antigen is unknown. Alongside a J-beta primer mix, a sample-barcoded 5' primer served in a second PCR lasting about 7 to 12 cycles. TCRdb re-derived calls from the 5' RACE reads in MiXCR, one entry per CDR3 protein. In the table there are 800,000 to 950,000 distinct CDR3 sequences, under 35% of which are singletons. These data are also associated with another study on T cells of mothers and their children.

This receptor was obtained from a woman between 40 and 55 years old in good health. Sequencing was carried out using blood. V is TRBV28 and J is TRBJ2-5; D not certain. The CDR3 nucleotides are TGTGCCAGCAGTATTTCAGAACTGTATCAGTACTTC. Encoded protein: CASSISELYQYF.